Each of the 4 T cell receptor beta chains below was sequenced from the same sample in a study of shared clonotypes between healthy human individuals. The repertoire was sequenced with immunoSEQ multiplex PCR; TCRdb's copy has only in-frame clones and lacks some. Among 2 million to 3 million clones listed, 90% to 95% were seen once. Sequencing was performed on naive CD4+ T cells from PBMCs. Noted subset: CD45RA+ positively selected. The receptors come from a young man in good health. Some clones in this sample may be carry-over from other donors' samples.

The rearrangement joins TRBV11-2 to TRBJ2-5; 8 bases map to TRBD1. The CDR3 length is 14 residues. Germline V gene sequence: CDR1 SGHAT, CDR2 FQNNGV. With V trimmed by 1 base and J by 2 bases, 0 bases remained unmatched. Here the CDR3 reads CASSLGTGQETQYF. The CDR3 DNA reads as TGTGCCAGCAGCTTAGGGACAGGGCAAGAGACCCAGTACTTC.

Only one count was recorded for this clone. The V gene is TRBV6-5, the J gene TRBJ2-1; D is uncertain. The CDR3 spans 11 residues. V lost 5 bases and J 12 bases, leaving 11 bases between the germline ends. In germline, CDR1 is MNHEY, CDR2 SVGAGI. In DNA, the CDR3 is TGTGCCAGCAGTCCCCCTCCTGGGCAGTTCTTC. Protein product: CASSPPPGQFF.

The V and J genes are TRBV7-3 and TRBJ1-1; unclear D gene. The CDR3 sequence is 16 residues long. In germline, CDR1 is SGHTA, CDR2 FQGTGA. Trimming removed 3 bases from V and 0 bases from J, with 14 bases in between. The CDR3 protein is CASSLAAVTMNTEAFF. The CDR3 DNA reads as TGTGCCAGCAGCTTGGCCGCGGTTACTATGAACACTGAAGCTTTCTTT.

V is TRBV7-9 and J is TRBJ2-1, with D possibly being TRBD1 (6 bases). The CDR3 runs to 16 residues. Per the germline V gene, CDR1 is SEHNR and CDR2 is FQNEAQ (reference sequence). V lost 2 bases and J 4 bases, leaving 15 bases between the germline ends. CDR3 region: CASSLRTVQAYNEQFF. Written as DNA, the CDR3 is TGTGCCAGCAGCTTACGGACAGTCCAAGCATACAATGAGCAGTTCTTC.